This T cell receptor beta chain was sequenced during a study of memory CD4+ T cells and cytomegalovirus serostatus (dated by TCRdb to about 2019). Regarding the study in general: The approximately 35 healthy Belgian adults in the cohort included 9 who were CMV seropositive and about 24 who were CMV seronegative. To replicate a published TCR-based CMV serostatus classifier, the researchers sequenced the CD4+ memory TCRbeta repertoires of a Belgian cohort whose cytomegalovirus serostatus was known.

Details on this clone: Its antigen is currently not known. Within one base of it there is no much larger clone, and no base qualities were kept.

A FACSAria II was used to sort memory CD4+ T cells, defined as single viable CD3+CD4+CD8-CD45RO+ cells. CMV serostatus was assessed using a Roche Elecsys assay, by which serum IgG against CMV pp150, pp28, p38 and p52 was detected. Once the samples were thawed, total CD4+ T cells were enriched through positive selection using CD4 magnetic microbeads. The samples came from a different study that was designed specifically to examine the CD4+ T cell memory repertoire. Peripheral blood mononuclear cells were isolated and cryopreserved following standard operating procedures; serum was stored at -80 °C. Staining used CD3-PerCP (BW264/56), CD4-APC (RPA-T4), CD45RO-PE (UCHT1) and CD8-Pacific Orange (3B5) antibodies, with Sytox blue excluding non-viable cells. At the junction V is shortened by 6 bases and J by 3 bases; bases outside the gene matches: 5. Including the terminal cysteine and phenylalanine, the CDR3 comprises 15 residues. This entry keeps only the CDR3 DNA: 45 bases, framed from base 1.

Overall study outcomes, separate from this receptor: Only CD4+CD45RO+ memory cells were sequenced, in contrast to the original study, in which naive and memory CD4+ and CD8+ populations were covered. For predicting CMV serostatus, the median bootstrapped AUC was about 0.95 using the original framework and roughly 0.92 using a US-trained random forest. On the Belgian cohort, the classifier based on the original framework reached a median bootstrapped AUC of 0.95, with a 95% CI of 0.76-1.00. Among the 150 to 200 previously reported CMV-associated TCRbeta sequences, 67 showed up in the CD4+ memory repertoires, with each one found in between one and five individuals. The results were interpreted as suggesting that the CMV-associated TCR signature is largely present in the CD4+ memory repertoire.

Genomic DNA was extracted from sorted cells with the Quick-DNA Microprep Kit. Amplification of TCRbeta DNA was done with the immunoSEQ hsTCRbeta kit, following the protocol from the manufacturer. An Illumina MiSeq instrument was used to sequence the TCRbeta libraries. Under the source paper's analysis protocol: Following removal of out-of-frame sequences, about 2,200,000 distinct TCRbeta sequences were retained, with an average of roughly 70,000 per individual. Each individual was scored according to the count of around 160 previously reported CMV-associated TCRbeta sequences and the total productive distinct TCRbeta count. A beta-binomial model was reimplemented in Python, and scikit-learn random forests with default parameters were trained on US cohort data. Classifier performance on the Belgian cohort was summarized as median AUC with percentile confidence intervals calculated over 10,000 bootstrap iterations. TCRdb provides this immuneACCESS table in a form limited to in-frame rearrangements. Some clones are lacking; in checked studies, under half of them reflect an unresolved V gene, and why the rest are absent is not known. That table is the source of V, J and clone size, and D and trimming were worked out from the DNA. Across this sample there are about 92,000 clones, with over 70% seen only once. Of the sample, 3.6% falls within the top ten clones.

The TCR comes from an adult in good health and CMV-seropositive. The sequenced material came from memory CD4+ T cells from blood. The chain is encoded by TRBV5-3 joined to TRBJ2-1, with 11 bases in between that match TRBD2. TRBV5-3 is recorded as an ORF, its role being uncertain. The CDR3 sequence is CARIETSGIYNEQFF. The DNA sequence is as follows: TGTGCCAGAATCGAGACTAGCGGGATCTACAATGAGCAGTTCTTC.